The clone carrying this TCR beta chain came up a few times. Its antigen is as yet unknown. These data originate in a study of response to subunit inactivated influenza vaccine. Study-wide results and caveats: The authors put forward the suggestion that each seasonal influenza vaccination may bring in only a limited number of new T cells.

MiXCR, applied by TCRdb to the RT-PCR reads, yields one record per CDR3 protein. The table lists under 950,000 distinct CDR3 sequences, around 20% of them singletons. The sample in question was PBMCs from blood, obtained 5 days after vaccination. The receptor comes from a man in his forties or fifties who received an inactivated influenza vaccine.

The CDR3 DNA reads as TGTGCCAGCAGGCCCCTCGCCAGATCGGGGGGGCCTTACAATGAGCAGTTCTTC. It specifies CASRPLARSGGPYNEQFF. The V gene is TRBV6-1, the J gene TRBJ2-1; 8 bases are a match to TRBD2. The V segment lost 6 bases and the J segment 4 bases; nucleotides outside the gene matches: 17. Germline-derived CDR1 and CDR2 are MNHNS and SASEGT. CDR3 length equals 18 residues.